These 4 T cell receptor beta chains came from one sample sequenced in a study of CD8 T cells in ankylosing spondylitis listed by TCRdb under 2017. The library was prepared using 5' RACE. TCRdb shows the sequencer as Illumina HiSeq 2500. In-frame beta chains were kept once TCRdb had trimmed the public reads at Q25 with fastp and called clones with MiXCR. One record per CDR3 amino acid sequence lists the most common genes and DNA. The sample table shows approximately 350,000 distinct CDR3 sequences, and 20% are seen once. The ten largest clones represent around 12% of the sample. Sequencing was carried out using blood, either unsorted or a sorted T cell fraction (not recorded which). These receptor sequences come from a male donor with ankylosing spondylitis or in good health (not recorded which).

The J gene is TRBJ2-1, the V gene TRBV30; no clear D gene. V was trimmed by 4 bases and J by 0 bases, leaving 10 bases between them. Per germline, CDR1 GTSNPN and CDR2 SVGIG (reference sequence). The CDR3 extends over 14 amino acids. CDR3 sequence reads: CAWIPPSSYNEQFF. CDR3 bases: TGTGCCTGGATACCCCCCAGCTCCTACAATGAGCAGTTCTTC.

This clonotype was picked up a small number of times. The chain carries TRBV29-1 and TRBJ2-1, with 14 positions matching TRBD2. J gave up 8 bases and V 7 bases, and 7 bases lay outside the gene matches. This CDR3 comprises 14 residues. Looked up from germline, CDR1 is SQVTM and CDR2 is ANQGSEA. The CDR3: CSAGLAGGGDEQFF. CDR3 nucleotide sequence: TGCAGCGCCGGACTAGCGGGGGGAGGCGATGAGCAGTTCTTC.

The chain combines TRBV7-9 with TRBJ2-3, with 8 bases aligning to TRBD1. Germline CDR1 SEHNR, CDR2 FQNEAQ (reference sequence). The CDR3 extends over 15 amino acids. V lost 5 bases, J lost 5 bases, and 9 bases stayed unmatched. The CDR3 DNA reads as TGTGCCAGCAGCGGACAGGGCGGGGCTGGAGATACGCAGTATTTT. Translating it yields CASSGQGGAGDTQYF.

This clonotype was found a few times. The CDR3 sequence is CATALLRGQDEQYF. Written as DNA, the CDR3 is TGTGCCACCGCACTCTTAAGGGGGCAAGACGAGCAGTACTTC. The chain recombines TRBV6-1 with TRBJ2-7; 7 nucleotides match TRBD1. The germline gives CDR1 MNHNS, CDR2 SASEGT. V lost 10 bases to trimming and J lost 5 bases; unmatched junction nucleotides: 14. CDR3 length: 14 residues.